This T cell receptor beta chain was profiled in a study of monozygotic twins with inflammatory bowel disease. Study-level findings and limits: No one strong IBD-associated signal or clonotype was supported. Healthy twins shared more clonotypes with others than IBD patients, most markedly active ones.

TCRdb derives one entry per CDR3 protein from the 5' RACE reads, leaving out DNA. This table lists approximately 390,000 distinct CDR3 sequences. Donors each gave approximately 2.6 ml of blood. About this clonotype: Its antigen is as yet unknown.

The specimen was blood. This receptor was taken from a human donor with ulcerative colitis or Crohn's disease, or a healthy co-twin of an affected twin (not recorded which).

The CDR3 region is CASSISGRPRRGRGYTF. The chain couples TRBV12-3 or TRBV12-4 to TRBJ1-2; absent DNA, TCRdb's TRBD1 call cannot be checked. This CDR3 has 17 residues.